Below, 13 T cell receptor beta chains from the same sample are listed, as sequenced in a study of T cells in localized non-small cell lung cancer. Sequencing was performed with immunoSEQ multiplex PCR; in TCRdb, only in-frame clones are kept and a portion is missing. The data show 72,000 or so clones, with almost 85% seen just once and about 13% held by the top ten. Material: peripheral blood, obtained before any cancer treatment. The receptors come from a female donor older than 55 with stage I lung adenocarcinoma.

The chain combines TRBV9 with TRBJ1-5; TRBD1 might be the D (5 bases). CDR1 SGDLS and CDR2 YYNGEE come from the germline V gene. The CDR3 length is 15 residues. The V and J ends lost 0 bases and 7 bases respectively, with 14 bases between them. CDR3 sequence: CASSVGPGRWQPQHF. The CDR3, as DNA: TGTGCCAGCAGCGTAGGCCCAGGGAGGTGGCAGCCCCAGCATTTT.

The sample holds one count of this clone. The CDR3 DNA sequence: TGTGCCTGGAGTGTACTAGATGTATCTGGTGCTGAGCAGTTCTTC. It codes for CAWSVLDVSGAEQFF. This chain connects TRBV30 to TRBJ2-1; a weak D match, TRBD2 (5 bases). Trimming took off 0 bases at V and 9 bases at J, with 18 bases between the two ends. The CDR3 is 15 residues long. Germline values: CDR1 GTSNPN, CDR2 SVGIG (reference sequence).

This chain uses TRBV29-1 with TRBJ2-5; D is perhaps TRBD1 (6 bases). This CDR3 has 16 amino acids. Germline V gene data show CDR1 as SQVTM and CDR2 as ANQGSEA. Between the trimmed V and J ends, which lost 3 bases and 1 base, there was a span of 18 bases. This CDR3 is CSVDHRDNRLQETQYF. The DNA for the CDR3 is TGCAGCGTTGACCACCGGGACAACCGCCTCCAAGAGACCCAGTACTTC. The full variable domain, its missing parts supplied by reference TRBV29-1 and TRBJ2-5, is SAVISQKPSRDICQRGTSLTIQCQVDSQVTMMFWYRQQPGQSLTLIATANQGSEATYESGFVIDKFPISRPNLTFSTLTVSNMSPEDSSIYLCSVDHRDNRLQETQYFGPGTRLLVL.

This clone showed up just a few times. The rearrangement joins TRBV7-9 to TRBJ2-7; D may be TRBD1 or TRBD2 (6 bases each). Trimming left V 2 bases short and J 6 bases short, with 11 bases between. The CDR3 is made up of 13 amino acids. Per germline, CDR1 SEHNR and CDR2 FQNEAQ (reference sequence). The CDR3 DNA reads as TGTGCCAGCAGCTTAACGAGGGGGGCCGAGCAGTACTTC. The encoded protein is CASSLTRGAEQYF.

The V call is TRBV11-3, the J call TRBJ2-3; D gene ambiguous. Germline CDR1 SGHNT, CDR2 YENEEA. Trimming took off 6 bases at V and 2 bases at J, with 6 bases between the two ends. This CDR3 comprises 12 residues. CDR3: CASSLNTDTQYF. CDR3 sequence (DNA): TGTGCCAGCAGTCTCAACACAGATACGCAGTATTTT.

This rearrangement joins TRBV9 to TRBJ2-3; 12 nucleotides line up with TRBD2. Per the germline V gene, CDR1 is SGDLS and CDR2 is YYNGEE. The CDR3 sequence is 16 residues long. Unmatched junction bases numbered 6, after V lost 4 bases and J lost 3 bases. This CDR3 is CASSPTSGGRTDTQYF. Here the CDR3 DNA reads TGTGCCAGCAGCCCTACTAGCGGGGGGAGGACAGATACGCAGTATTTT.

Here the CDR3 DNA reads TGTGCCAGCAGTGCAAGACAGAGCGGCTATGGCTACACCTTC. Translated, it gives CASSARQSGYGYTF. The chain uses TRBV6-6 and TRBJ1-2; tentative D call: TRBD1 (5 bases). This CDR3 is built from 14 residues. The germline V and J ends were trimmed by 5 bases and 4 bases, with 14 bases remaining between them. Germline lookup yields CDR1 MNHNY and CDR2 SVGAGI (reference sequence).

The chain's CDR3 is CASSYSGEYEQYF. CDR3 bases: TGTGCCAGCAGTTACTCTGGGGAGTACGAGCAGTACTTC. The chain carries TRBV6-5 and TRBJ2-7; the D gene is possibly TRBD2 (5 bases). In germline, CDR1 is MNHEY, CDR2 SVGAGI. The length of the CDR3 is 13 residues. Between the trimmed V and J ends, which lost 0 bases and 4 bases, there was a span of 7 bases.

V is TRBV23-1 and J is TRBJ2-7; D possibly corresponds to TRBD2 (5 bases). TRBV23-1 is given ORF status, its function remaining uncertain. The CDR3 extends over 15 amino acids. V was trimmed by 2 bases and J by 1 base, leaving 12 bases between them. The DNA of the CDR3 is TGCGCCAGCAGTCAAGTGGCTAGCTTGTCCTACGAGCAGTACTTC. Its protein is CASSQVASLSYEQYF.

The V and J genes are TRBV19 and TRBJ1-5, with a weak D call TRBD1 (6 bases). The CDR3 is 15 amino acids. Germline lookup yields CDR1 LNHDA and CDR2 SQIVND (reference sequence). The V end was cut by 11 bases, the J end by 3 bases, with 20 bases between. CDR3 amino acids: CARDRDIEDNQPQHF. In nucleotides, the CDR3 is TGTGCCCGGGACCGGGACATAGAAGACAATCAGCCCCAGCATTTT.

In nucleotides, the CDR3 is TGTGCCAGCAGCTTTTCCCGACAGGGGGAAGCTTTCTTT. The encoded protein is CASSFSRQGEAFF. This chain links TRBV7-8 with TRBJ1-1; TRBD1 matches 8 bases. Germline V CDR1 and CDR2: SGHVS, FQNEAQ. The CDR3 is 13 amino acids. The ends lost 3 bases at V and 8 bases at J; junction bases unmatched: 5.

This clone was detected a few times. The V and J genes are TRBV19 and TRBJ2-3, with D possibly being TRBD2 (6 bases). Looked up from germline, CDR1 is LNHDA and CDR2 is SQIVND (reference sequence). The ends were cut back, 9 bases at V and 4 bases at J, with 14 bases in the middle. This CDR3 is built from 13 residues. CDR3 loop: CASRRRGADTQYF. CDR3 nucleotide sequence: TGTGCCAGCCGGCGGCGGGGCGCAGATACGCAGTATTTT.

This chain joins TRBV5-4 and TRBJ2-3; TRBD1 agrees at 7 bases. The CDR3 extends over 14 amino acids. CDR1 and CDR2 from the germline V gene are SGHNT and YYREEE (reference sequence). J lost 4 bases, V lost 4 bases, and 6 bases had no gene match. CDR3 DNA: TGTGCCAGCAGCCGTGGGACAGACCCAGATACGCAGTATTTT. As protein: CASSRGTDPDTQYF.